The source of this T cell receptor (beta chain) is a study of CD8+CD57+ T cells in acquired aplastic anemia (dated by TCRdb to the late 2010s). Notes on the research overall: A mean of roughly 2.9 ug of DNA, ranging from roughly 0.19 to 27.4 ug, was extracted from sorted CD4+ and CD8+ cells. For healthy donor samples, the average read count was about 9.9 million for CD4+ cells and 11 million to 14 million for CD8+ cells. Study-wide conclusions, independent of this receptor: Twenty-nine CD8+ CDR3 sequences were shared between patients and controls but appeared highly expressed in patients and within their immunodominant clones. No significant difference in CD8+ Simpson's diversity was found between patients and healthy controls (P=0.060).

The CDR3 numbers 15 residues from cysteine through phenylalanine. Of the read, only the CDR3 DNA is kept; its 45 bases are in frame from base 1. As encoded in the germline V gene, CDR1 is KGHDR while CDR2 is SFDVKD. V was cut back by 2 bases and J by 5 bases, leaving a gap of 14 bases between them. The study deep-sequenced TCR repertoires of sorted CD4+ and CD8+ blood T cells from severe aplastic anemia patients and healthy subjects. Ficoll-Paque density gradient centrifugation was used to isolate peripheral blood mononuclear cells. Before DNA extraction, CD4+ and CD8+ T cells were sorted with FACS or magnetic beads. Details on this clonotype: Its recognized antigen is unknown. The input lacks base qualities; no much larger clone sits a single base away.

TCR beta VDJ combination and CDR3 sequence profiling used genomic DNA as the template. TCR repertoire sequencing was run on an Illumina HiSeq 2000. In the paper's pipeline: Repertoires were assessed using TRBV/TRBJ rearrangement plots, CDR3 size and DJ length profiles, and Simpson's diversity index. The most abundant DNA sequence in the deep sequencing data was taken as the immunodominant clone. CDR3 amino acid sequences were screened for sharing across subjects and were compared with published repertoires and the VDJdb database. Through fastp at Q25 and MiXCR, TCRdb rebuilt clones from the public reads, retaining in-frame beta chains. Duplicate CDR3 protein sequences are folded into a single record with the most common DNA and genes. TCRdb assigned the V and J calls; the authors' analysis was not used. The sample contains 150,000 to 200,000 distinct CDR3 sequences, about 60% of them found a single time. The ten biggest clones cover over 40% of the sample.

The chain couples TRBV24-1 to TRBJ2-5, and the D gene may be TRBD2, 6 bases matching. This TCR was recovered from a human donor in good health. The sample comprised sorted CD4+, CD8+, or CD8+CD57+ T cells (not recorded which) from PBMCs. The DNA sequence is TGTGCCACCAGTGATTGGGGCAGCGGGTCGGAGACCCAGTACTTC. Its product reads: CATSDWGSGSETQYF.